This entry concerns a single TCR beta chain. Its antigen is currently unknown. Expressed TCRB transcripts were sequenced, since all the RNA that had been isolated was reverse transcribed. Repertoires were generated with immunoSEQ multiplex PCR, while TCRdb's copy carries only in-frame clones and drops some. The table lists 350,000 to 450,000 clones, around 15% of them singletons. Per germline, CDR1 LGHNA and CDR2 YNFKEQ. The trim removed 4 bases at V and 3 bases at J, leaving 9 bases unmatched. This CDR3 has 16 amino acids. Naive, central memory, regulatory and stem cell-like memory cells within the CD4+ compartment were sorted using CD45RO/CCR7/CD25/CD127/CD95/CD27. This sample was included in a study of beta chain features in type 1 diabetes. General study points: For type 1 diabetes patients, VDJ junctions showed fewer insertions and more deletions.

The receptor was isolated from a woman in her late teens or twenties in good health. The V gene is TRBV4-2, the J gene TRBJ2-4; 7 positions agree with TRBD1. The sample consisted of naive CD4+ T cells from blood. Written as DNA, the CDR3 is TGTGCCAGCAGCCCGCTAGGGGGCTTGGTCAAAAACATTCAGTACTTC. Its translation: CASSPLGGLVKNIQYF.